This passage covers 22 T cell receptor beta chains from one sample sequenced in a study of blood T cell repertoires in COVID-19. Method: immunoSEQ multiplex PCR; TCRdb's copy keeps in-frame clones and lacks some. This sample has around 170,000 clones; around 80% occur once, and the top ten carry around 7%. The sample taken for sequencing was peripheral blood. The source of these receptors is a man in his 70s with active or convalescent COVID-19.

This clone was detected only once. The V call is TRBV7-2, the J call TRBJ2-7, with 8 positions matching TRBD1. CDR3 length: 13 residues. Trimming took 5 bases from V and 5 from J; bases not matched to a gene: 5. Germline V CDR1 and CDR2: SGHTA, FQGNSA. This chain's CDR3 is CASSTRTGNEQYF. CDR3 in DNA: TGTGCCAGCAGCACCCGGACAGGGAACGAGCAGTACTTC.

The chain recombines TRBV27 with TRBJ1-1, with 8 positions matching TRBD1. Unmatched junction bases numbered 12, after V lost 5 bases and J lost 1 base. The CDR3 consists of 17 residues. From germline, CDR1 is MNHEY and CDR2 SMNVEV (reference sequence). The CDR3 loop is CASSRIKGTGWNTEAFF. The CDR3 DNA reads TGTGCCAGCAGTCGGATCAAGGGGACAGGATGGAACACTGAAGCTTTCTTT.

DNA of the CDR3: TGTGCCAGCAGTGAACAGGCTACGAATGAGCAGTACTTC. Translating gives CASSEQATNEQYF. This chain connects TRBV6-1 to TRBJ2-7; D gene uncertain. The CDR3 runs 13 residues. The ends were cut back, 2 bases at V and 7 bases at J, with 12 bases in the middle. The germline gives CDR1 MNHNS, CDR2 SASEGT.

This clone was detected a few times. This sequence joins TRBV30 and TRBJ1-4, with 9 nucleotides matching TRBD1. Losses at the gene ends were 3 bases for V and 7 bases for J; bases not matched to a gene: 6. Germline CDR1 and CDR2: GTSNPN and SVGIG (reference sequence). The CDR3 covers 14 residues. CDR3 sequence reads: CAWSPGTGSEKLFF. CDR3 in DNA: TGTGCCTGGAGCCCCGGGACAGGGAGTGAAAAACTGTTTTTT. Together with reference TRBV30 and TRBJ1-4, the CDR3 gives the full variable domain: SQTIHQWPATLVQPVGSPLSLECTVEGTSNPNLYWYRQAAGRGLQLLFYSVGIGQISSEVPQNLSASRPQDRQFILSSKKLLLSDSGFYLCAWSPGTGSEKLFFGSGTQLSVL.

The CDR3 DNA is TGTGCCAGCAGTTACGGAGCGGGGGGGCTGACGGGGACAGATACGCAGTATTTT. Protein: CASSYGAGGLTGTDTQYF. The gene calls are TRBV6-2 or TRBV6-3 and TRBJ2-3; 10 positions match TRBD2. Germline loops: CDR1 MNHEY, CDR2 SVGEGT. The length of the CDR3 is 18 residues. V gave up 2 bases and J gave up 3 bases; unmatched junction bases: 11.

The V and J genes are TRBV19 and TRBJ1-2, with a possible D match to TRBD1 (5 bases). Germline-derived CDR1 and CDR2 are LNHDA and SQIVND (reference sequence). The CDR3 sequence is 13 residues long. V was cut by 3 bases and J by 8 bases, with 13 bases left in between. The CDR3 nucleotides are TGTGCCAGTAGTATCATCGGGGGGGTCGGCTACACCTTC. Translation gives CASSIIGGVGYTF.

V and J are TRBV7-2 and TRBJ1-5; 10 bases match TRBD1. Losses at the gene ends were 5 bases for V and 5 bases for J; bases not matched to a gene: 6. CDR3 length equals 15 residues. Germline lookup yields CDR1 SGHTA and CDR2 FQGNSA. CDR3 region: CASSGHGTGDQPQHF. As DNA, the CDR3 is TGTGCCAGCAGCGGACACGGGACAGGGGATCAGCCCCAGCATTTT. The whole variable domain, remainder taken from reference TRBV7-2 and TRBJ1-5, is GAGVSQSPSNKVTEKGKDVELRCDPISGHTALYWYRQSLGQGLEFLIYFQGNSAPDKSGLPSDRFSAERTGGSVSTLTIQRTQQEDSAVYLCASSGHGTGDQPQHFGDGTRLSIL.

This clone showed up just a few times. The rearrangement uses TRBV6-6 and TRBJ2-7; TRBD1 agrees at 11 bases. The CDR3 consists of 14 residues. Germline V gives CDR1 MNHNY, CDR2 SVGAGI (reference sequence). The V segment lost 7 bases and the J segment 5 bases; nucleotides outside the gene matches: 7. CDR3 sequence: CASIWTGGYDEQYF. The CDR3 DNA reads TGTGCCAGCATATGGACAGGGGGCTACGACGAGCAGTACTTC.

The gene calls are TRBV6-6 and TRBJ2-1; the match to TRBD1 covers 10 bases. Trimming took 5 bases from V and 2 from J; bases not matched to a gene: 6. CDR1 is MNHNY and CDR2 is SVGAGI in the germline V gene (reference sequence). The CDR3 runs 16 residues. CDR3 region: CASSPTGTGAYNEQFF. CDR3 nucleotide sequence: TGTGCCAGCAGTCCCACCGGGACAGGGGCCTACAATGAGCAGTTCTTC.

This clone appeared a few times. The rearrangement uses TRBV6-2 or TRBV6-3 and TRBJ1-1, with 8 bases aligning to TRBD1. CDR1 MNHEY and CDR2 SVGEGT come from the germline V gene. V shed 5 bases and J 5 bases; nucleotides not matched to a gene: 10. CDR3 length: 15 residues. Written as DNA, the CDR3 is TGTGCCAGCAGTACCCATGGACAGGGAGGGACTGAAGCTTTCTTT. Its translation is CASSTHGQGGTEAFF.

The chain carries TRBV11-2 and TRBJ2-5, with 8 bases lining up with TRBD2. The CDR3 totals 16 residues. CDR1 SGHAT and CDR2 FQNNGV come from the germline V gene. The ends lost 4 bases at V and 6 bases at J; junction bases unmatched: 13. Here the CDR3 reads CASSYTRGGAGKTQYF. The DNA for the CDR3 is TGTGCCAGCAGCTACACCCGGGGGGGGGCCGGTAAGACCCAGTACTTC.

The chain combines TRBV3-1 (or the pseudogene TRBV3-2) with TRBJ2-3; 7 bases agree with TRBD2. The CDR3 spans 13 residues. After removal of 0 bases from V and 10 bases from J, the junction contained 4 bases not matched to a gene. Germline lookup yields CDR1 LGHDT and CDR2 YNNKEL (reference sequence). The CDR3, as DNA: TGTGCCAGCAGCCAAGATCTGGGAGGGGCGCAGTATTTT. This encodes CASSQDLGGAQYF.

The V and J genes are TRBV2 and TRBJ1-6; 8 positions match TRBD1. Germline trimming cut 7 bases from V and 3 bases from J; bases unmatched to any gene: 5. CDR3 length: 15 residues. Germline-derived CDR1 and CDR2 are SNHLY and FYNNEI. The CDR3 sequence is CASTATGDYNSPLHF. As DNA, the CDR3 is TGTGCCAGCACCGCGACAGGGGACTATAATTCACCCCTCCACTTT. The whole variable domain, filled in from reference TRBV2 and TRBJ1-6, reads EPEVTQTPSHQVTQMGQEVILRCVPISNHLYFYWYRQILGQKVEFLVSFYNNEISEKSEIFDDQFSVERPDGSNFTLKIRSTKLEDSAMYFCASTATGDYNSPLHFGNGTRLTVT.

The V gene is TRBV2, the J gene TRBJ1-1; D possibly corresponds to TRBD1 (6 bases). V dropped 2 bases and J dropped 0 bases, with 7 bases sitting between them. The CDR3 runs to 14 residues. CDR1 SNHLY and CDR2 FYNNEI come from the germline V gene. The CDR3 bases are TGTGCCAGCAGTGAACAGGGGCTGAACACTGAAGCTTTCTTT. It specifies CASSEQGLNTEAFF.

The J gene is TRBJ1-2, the V gene TRBV29-1; D unclear. The CDR3 has 12 residues. Trimming took 4 bases from V and 5 from J, leaving 11 bases between them. CDR1 and CDR2 from the germline V gene are SQVTM and ANQGSEA. CDR3 sequence reads: CSVGEGGYGYTF. The CDR3 nucleotides are TGCAGCGTTGGAGAGGGAGGGTATGGCTACACCTTC.

The rearrangement joins TRBV10-2 to TRBJ1-3; D might be TRBD1 (6 bases). The CDR3 covers 15 residues. The V end lost 3 bases, the J end lost 0 bases, and 9 bases lay between the germline ends. Germline lookup yields CDR1 WSHSY and CDR2 SAAADI. The CDR3 sequence: CASSDDRLSGNTIYF. CDR3 nucleotides: TGCGCCAGCAGTGATGACAGGCTCTCTGGAAACACCATATATTTT.

This clone was detected only once. The genes are TRBV12-3 or TRBV12-4 and TRBJ2-5, with 9 bases fitting TRBD1. The V gene end was trimmed by 6 bases and the J gene end by 5 bases; junction bases not matched to a gene: 4. The CDR3 is 13 residues long. CDR3 in DNA: TGTGCCAGCAGACAGGGGGCGCGGGAGACCCAGTACTTC. Translating it yields CASRQGARETQYF.

The CDR3 is CASSADTANTGELFF. The CDR3 bases are TGCGCCAGCAGCGCCGACACGGCGAACACCGGGGAGCTGTTTTTT. The chain carries TRBV5-1 and TRBJ2-2; no firm D call. The CDR3 has 15 residues. The V gene's germline CDR1 is SGHRS and CDR2 YFSETQ. The V and J ends lost 4 bases and 0 bases respectively, with 10 bases between them.

The CDR3 sequence: CASSPGTDIEAFF. The CDR3 DNA sequence: TGTGCCAGCTCACCCGGGACTGATATTGAAGCTTTCTTT. The rearrangement joins TRBV18 to TRBJ1-1; TRBD1 might be the D (5 bases). Deletions cut 3 bases from V and 7 bases from J, with 12 bases between. CDR3 length equals 13 residues. Per germline, CDR1 KGHSH and CDR2 LQKENI. Supplemented by reference TRBV18 and TRBJ1-1, the full variable domain reads NAGVMQNPRHLVRRRGQEARLRCSPMKGHSHVYWYRQLPEEGLKFMVYLQKENIIDESGMPKERFSAEFPKEGPSILRIQQVVRGDSAAYFCASSPGTDIEAFFGQGTRLTVV.

This sequence joins TRBV6-5 and TRBJ1-1; tentatively, D is TRBD1 (5 bases). This CDR3 is built from 13 residues. Trimming removed 2 bases from V and 1 base from J, with 5 bases in between. Germline V gene data show CDR1 as MNHEY and CDR2 as SVGAGI. The CDR3 DNA follows: TGTGCCAGCAGTTACGGACAGAACACTGAAGCTTTCTTT. Translating gives CASSYGQNTEAFF.

The chain employs TRBV19 and TRBJ2-3, with 8 bases lining up with TRBD2. The length of the CDR3 is 16 residues. Trimming cost V 2 bases and J 4 bases; bases outside gene matches: 8. The germline gives CDR1 LNHDA, CDR2 SQIVND (reference sequence). DNA for the CDR3: TGTGCCAGTAGTATAACCCTGAACGGGGGGGCAGATACGCAGTATTTT. Translating it yields CASSITLNGGADTQYF.

The chain joins TRBV7-9 to TRBJ1-3; D may be TRBD1 (6 bases). The CDR3 extends over 13 amino acids. Germline CDR1 and CDR2: SEHNR and FQNEAQ (reference sequence). V was shortened by 10 bases and J by 4 bases, with 14 bases between the two germline ends. The CDR3 loop is CATLKGGGNTIYF. In nucleotides, the CDR3 is TGTGCCACTTTAAAAGGGGGAGGAAACACCATATATTTT. Full variable domain (outside the CDR3, taken from reference TRBV7-9 and TRBJ1-3): DTGVSQNPRHKITKRGQNVTFRCDPISEHNRLYWYRQTLGQGPEFLTYFQNEAQLEKSRLLSDRFSAERPKGSFSTLEIQRTEQGDSAMYLCATLKGGGNTIYFGEGSWLTVV.